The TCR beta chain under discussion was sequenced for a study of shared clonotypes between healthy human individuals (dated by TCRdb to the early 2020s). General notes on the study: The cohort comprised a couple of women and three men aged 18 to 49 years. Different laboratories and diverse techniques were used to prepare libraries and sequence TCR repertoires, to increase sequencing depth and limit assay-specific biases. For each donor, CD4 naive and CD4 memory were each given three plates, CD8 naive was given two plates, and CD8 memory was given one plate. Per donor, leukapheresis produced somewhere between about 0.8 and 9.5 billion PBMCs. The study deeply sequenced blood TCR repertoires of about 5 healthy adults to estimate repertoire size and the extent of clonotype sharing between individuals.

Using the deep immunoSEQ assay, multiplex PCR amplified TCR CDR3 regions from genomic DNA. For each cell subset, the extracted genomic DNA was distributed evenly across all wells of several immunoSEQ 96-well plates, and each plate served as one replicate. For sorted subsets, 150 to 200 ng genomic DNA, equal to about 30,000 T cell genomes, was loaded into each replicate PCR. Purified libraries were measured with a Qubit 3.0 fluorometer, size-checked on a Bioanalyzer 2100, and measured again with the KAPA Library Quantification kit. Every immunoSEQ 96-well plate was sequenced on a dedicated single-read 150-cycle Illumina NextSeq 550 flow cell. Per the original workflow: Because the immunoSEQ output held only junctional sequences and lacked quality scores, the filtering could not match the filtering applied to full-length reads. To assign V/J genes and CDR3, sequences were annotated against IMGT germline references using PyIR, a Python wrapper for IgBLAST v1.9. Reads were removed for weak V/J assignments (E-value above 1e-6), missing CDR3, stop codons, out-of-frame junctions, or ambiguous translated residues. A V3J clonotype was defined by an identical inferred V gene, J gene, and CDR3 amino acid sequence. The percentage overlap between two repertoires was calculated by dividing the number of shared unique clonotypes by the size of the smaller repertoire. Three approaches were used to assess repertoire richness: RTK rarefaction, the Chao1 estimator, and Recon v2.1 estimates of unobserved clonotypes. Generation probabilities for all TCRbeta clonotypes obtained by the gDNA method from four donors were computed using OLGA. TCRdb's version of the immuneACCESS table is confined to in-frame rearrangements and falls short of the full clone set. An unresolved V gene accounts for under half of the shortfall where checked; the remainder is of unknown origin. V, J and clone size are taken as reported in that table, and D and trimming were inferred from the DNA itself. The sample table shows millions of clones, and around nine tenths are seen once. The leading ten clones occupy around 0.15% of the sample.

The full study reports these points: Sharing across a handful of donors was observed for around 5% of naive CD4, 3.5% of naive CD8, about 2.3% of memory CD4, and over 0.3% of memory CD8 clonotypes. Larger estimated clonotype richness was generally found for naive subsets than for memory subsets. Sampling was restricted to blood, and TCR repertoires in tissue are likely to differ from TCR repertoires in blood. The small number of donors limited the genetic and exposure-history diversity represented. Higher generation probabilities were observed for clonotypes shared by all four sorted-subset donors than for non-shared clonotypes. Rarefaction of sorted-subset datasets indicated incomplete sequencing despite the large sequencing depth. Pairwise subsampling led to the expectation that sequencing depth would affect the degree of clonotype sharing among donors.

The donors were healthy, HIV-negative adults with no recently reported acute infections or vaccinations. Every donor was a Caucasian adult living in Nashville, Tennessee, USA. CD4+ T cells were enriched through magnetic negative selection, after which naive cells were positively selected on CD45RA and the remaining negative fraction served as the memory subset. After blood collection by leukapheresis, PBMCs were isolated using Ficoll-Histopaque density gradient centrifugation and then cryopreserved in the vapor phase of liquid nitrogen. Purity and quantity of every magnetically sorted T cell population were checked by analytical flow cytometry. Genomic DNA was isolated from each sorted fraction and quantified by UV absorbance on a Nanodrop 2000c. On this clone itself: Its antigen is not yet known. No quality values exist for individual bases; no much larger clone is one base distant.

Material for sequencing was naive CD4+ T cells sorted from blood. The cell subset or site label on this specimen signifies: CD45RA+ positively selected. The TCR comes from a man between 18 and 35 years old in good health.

CDR3 loop: CASSFASGYTGELFF. The nucleotides read TGCGCCAGCAGCTTTGCGAGCGGATACACCGGGGAGCTGTTTTTT. This sequence uses TRBV5-1 and TRBJ2-2; perhaps TRBD2 is the D gene, with 5 bases matching. Looking up the germline V gene yields CDR1 SGHRS and CDR2 YFSETQ. Measured from the cysteine to the phenylalanine, the CDR3 is 15 residues long. The DNA shown is the 45-base CDR3, in frame from base 1. V gives up 2 bases and J gives up 3 bases, and the segment between their germline ends measures 11 bases.